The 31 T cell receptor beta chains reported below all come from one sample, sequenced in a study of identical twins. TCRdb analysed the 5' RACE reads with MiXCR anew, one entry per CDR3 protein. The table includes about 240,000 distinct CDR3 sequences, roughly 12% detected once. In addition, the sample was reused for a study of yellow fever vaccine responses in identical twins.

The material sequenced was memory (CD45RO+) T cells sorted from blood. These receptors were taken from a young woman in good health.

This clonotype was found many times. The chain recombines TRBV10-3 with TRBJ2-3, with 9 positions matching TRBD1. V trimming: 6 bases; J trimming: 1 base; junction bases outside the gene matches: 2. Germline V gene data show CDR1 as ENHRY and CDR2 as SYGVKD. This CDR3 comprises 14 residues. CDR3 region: CAIRQGAGTDTQYF. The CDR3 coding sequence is TGTGCCATCAGACAGGGGGCAGGCACAGATACGCAGTATTTT.

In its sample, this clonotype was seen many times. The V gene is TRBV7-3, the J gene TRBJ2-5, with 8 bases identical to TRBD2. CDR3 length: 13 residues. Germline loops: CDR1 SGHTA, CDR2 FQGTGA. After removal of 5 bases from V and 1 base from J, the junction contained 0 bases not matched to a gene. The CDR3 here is CASSRGGQETQYF. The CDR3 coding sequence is TGTGCCAGCAGCCGGGGGGGCCAAGAGACCCAGTACTTC.

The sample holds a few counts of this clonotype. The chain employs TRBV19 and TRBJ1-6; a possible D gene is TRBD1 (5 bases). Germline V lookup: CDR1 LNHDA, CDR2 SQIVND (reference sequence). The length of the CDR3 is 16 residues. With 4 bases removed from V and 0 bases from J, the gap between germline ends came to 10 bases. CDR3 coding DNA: TGTGCCAGTAGTAGTGGGGCAAGCTCCTATAATTCACCCCTCCACTTT. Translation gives CASSSGASSYNSPLHF.

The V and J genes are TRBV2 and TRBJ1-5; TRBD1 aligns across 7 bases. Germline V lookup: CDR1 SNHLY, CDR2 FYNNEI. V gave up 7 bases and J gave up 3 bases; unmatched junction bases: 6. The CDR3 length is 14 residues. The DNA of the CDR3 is TGTGCCAGCACTGGGGACAGCTACAATCAGCCCCAGCATTTT. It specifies CASTGDSYNQPQHF.

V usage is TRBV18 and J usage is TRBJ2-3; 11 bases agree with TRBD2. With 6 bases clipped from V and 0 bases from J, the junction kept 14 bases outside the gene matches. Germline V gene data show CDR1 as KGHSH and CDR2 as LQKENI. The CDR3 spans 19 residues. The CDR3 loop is CASSRFGTSGATSTDTQYF. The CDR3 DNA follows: TGTGCCAGCTCGCGATTCGGGACTAGCGGAGCTACTAGCACAGATACGCAGTATTTT. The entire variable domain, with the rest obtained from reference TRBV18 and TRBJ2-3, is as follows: NAGVMQNPRHLVRRRGQEARLRCSPMKGHSHVYWYRQLPEEGLKFMVYLQKENIIDESGMPKERFSAEFPKEGPSILRIQQVVRGDSAAYFCASSRFGTSGATSTDTQYFGPGTRLTVL.

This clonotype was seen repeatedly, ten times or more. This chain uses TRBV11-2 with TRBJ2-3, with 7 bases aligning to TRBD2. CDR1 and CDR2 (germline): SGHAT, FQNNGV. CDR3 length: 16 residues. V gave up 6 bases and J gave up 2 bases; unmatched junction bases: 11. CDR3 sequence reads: CASSFRAGLITDTQYF. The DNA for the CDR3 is TGTGCCAGCAGTTTCAGAGCGGGGCTAATCACAGATACGCAGTATTTT. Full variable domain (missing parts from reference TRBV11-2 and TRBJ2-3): EAGVAQSPRYKIIEKRQSVAFWCNPISGHATLYWYQQILGQGPKLLIQFQNNGVVDDSQLPKDRFSAERLKGVDSTLKIQPAKLEDSAVYLCASSFRAGLITDTQYFGPGTRLTVL.

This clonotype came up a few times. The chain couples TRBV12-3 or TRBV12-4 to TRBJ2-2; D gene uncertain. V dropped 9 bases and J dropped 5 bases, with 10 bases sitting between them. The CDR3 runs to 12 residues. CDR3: CASRTGTGELFF. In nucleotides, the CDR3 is TGTGCCAGTCGCACTGGAACCGGGGAGCTGTTTTTT.

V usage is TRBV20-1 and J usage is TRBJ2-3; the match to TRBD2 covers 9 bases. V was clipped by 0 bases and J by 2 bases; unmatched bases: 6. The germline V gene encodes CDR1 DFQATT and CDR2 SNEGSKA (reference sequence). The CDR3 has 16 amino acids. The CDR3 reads CSARDWRGGFTDTQYF. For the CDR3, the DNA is TGCAGTGCTAGAGATTGGCGGGGGGGGTTCACAGATACGCAGTATTTT.

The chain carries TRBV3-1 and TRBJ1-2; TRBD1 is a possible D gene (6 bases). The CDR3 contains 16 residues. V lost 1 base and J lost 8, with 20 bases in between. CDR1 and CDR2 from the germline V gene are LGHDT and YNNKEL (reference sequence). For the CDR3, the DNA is TGTGCCAGCAGCCAAGTACCCCAGGGGAAGCAGTCAGGCTACACCTTC. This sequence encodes CASSQVPQGKQSGYTF.

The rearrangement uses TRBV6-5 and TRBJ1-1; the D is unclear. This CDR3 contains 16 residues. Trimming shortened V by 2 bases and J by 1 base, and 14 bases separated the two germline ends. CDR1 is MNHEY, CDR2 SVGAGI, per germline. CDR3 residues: CASSYRSVSENTEAFF. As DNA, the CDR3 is TGTGCCAGCAGTTACCGATCTGTCAGCGAGAACACTGAAGCTTTCTTT.

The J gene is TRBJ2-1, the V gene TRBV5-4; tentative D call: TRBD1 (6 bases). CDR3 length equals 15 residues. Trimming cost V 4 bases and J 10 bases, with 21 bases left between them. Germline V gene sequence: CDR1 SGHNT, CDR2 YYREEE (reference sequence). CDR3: CASSIDMGALDEQFF. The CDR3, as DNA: TGTGCCAGCAGCATAGATATGGGGGCACTGGACGAGCAGTTCTTC.

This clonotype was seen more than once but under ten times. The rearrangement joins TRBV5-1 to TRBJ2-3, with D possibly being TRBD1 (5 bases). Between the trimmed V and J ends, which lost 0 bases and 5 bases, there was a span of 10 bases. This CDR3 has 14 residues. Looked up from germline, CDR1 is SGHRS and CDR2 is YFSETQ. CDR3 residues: CASSLEGLGDTQYF. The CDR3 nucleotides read TGCGCCAGCAGCTTGGAGGGGCTAGGAGATACGCAGTATTTT.

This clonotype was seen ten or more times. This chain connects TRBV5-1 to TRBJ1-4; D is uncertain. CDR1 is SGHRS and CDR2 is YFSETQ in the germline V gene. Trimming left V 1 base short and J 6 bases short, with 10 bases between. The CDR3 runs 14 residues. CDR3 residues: CASSLSSGDEKLFF. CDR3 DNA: TGCGCCAGCAGCTTGTCGTCCGGTGATGAAAAACTGTTTTTT.

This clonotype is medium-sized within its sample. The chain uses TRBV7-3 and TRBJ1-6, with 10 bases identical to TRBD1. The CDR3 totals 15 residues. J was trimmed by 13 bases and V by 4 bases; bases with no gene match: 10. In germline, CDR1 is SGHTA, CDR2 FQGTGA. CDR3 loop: CASSSTGGQGTPLHF. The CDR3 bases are TGTGCCAGCAGCTCGACCGGGGGACAGGGGACGCCCCTCCACTTT.

For the CDR3, the DNA is TGTGCCAGCGGTACCAGGGGCAATCAGCCCCAGCATTTT. It codes for CASGTRGNQPQHF. The J gene is TRBJ1-5, the V gene TRBV7-2; D is possibly TRBD1 (5 bases). The CDR3 spans 13 residues. Trimming removed 8 bases at V and 2 bases at J, with 10 bases between. From germline, CDR1 is SGHTA and CDR2 FQGNSA.

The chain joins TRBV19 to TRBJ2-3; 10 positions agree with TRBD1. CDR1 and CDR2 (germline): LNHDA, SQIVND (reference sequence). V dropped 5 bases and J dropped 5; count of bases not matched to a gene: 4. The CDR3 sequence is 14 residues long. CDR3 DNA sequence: TGTGCCAGTAGTCTCCGGGACAGGGGAGATACGCAGTATTTT. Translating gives CASSLRDRGDTQYF.

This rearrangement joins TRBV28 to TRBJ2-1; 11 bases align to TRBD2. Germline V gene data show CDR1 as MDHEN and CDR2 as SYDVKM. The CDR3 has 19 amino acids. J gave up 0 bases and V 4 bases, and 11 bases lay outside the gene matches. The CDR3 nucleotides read TGTGCCAGCAGTTCCCCGGGACTAGCGGTCACGAGCTCCTACAATGAGCAGTTCTTC. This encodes CASSSPGLAVTSSYNEQFF.

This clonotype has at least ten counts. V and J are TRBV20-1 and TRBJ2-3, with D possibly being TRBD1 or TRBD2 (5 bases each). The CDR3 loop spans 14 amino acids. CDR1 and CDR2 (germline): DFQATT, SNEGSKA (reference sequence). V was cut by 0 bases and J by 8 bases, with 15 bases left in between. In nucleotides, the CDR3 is TGCAGTGCTAGAGATAATAATGGTGGGACTACGCAGTATTTT. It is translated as CSARDNNGGTTQYF.

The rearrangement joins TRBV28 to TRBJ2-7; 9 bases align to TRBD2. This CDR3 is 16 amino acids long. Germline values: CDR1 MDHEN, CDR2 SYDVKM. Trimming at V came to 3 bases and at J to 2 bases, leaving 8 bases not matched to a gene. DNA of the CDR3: TGTGCCAGCAGTTTTGGGGTTAGCGGGGGTACCTACGAGCAGTACTTC. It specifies CASSFGVSGGTYEQYF.

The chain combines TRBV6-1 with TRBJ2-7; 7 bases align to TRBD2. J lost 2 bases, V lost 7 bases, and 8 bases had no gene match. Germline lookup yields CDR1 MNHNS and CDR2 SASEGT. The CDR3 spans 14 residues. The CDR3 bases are TGTGCCAGCACCCCGGGACTATCAGCCTACGAGCAGTACTTC. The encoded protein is CASTPGLSAYEQYF.

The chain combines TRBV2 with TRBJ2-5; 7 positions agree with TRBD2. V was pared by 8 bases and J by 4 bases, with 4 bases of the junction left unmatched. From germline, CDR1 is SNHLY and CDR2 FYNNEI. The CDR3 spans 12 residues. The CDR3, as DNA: TGTGCCAGCGGGGAGCGGGGAGAGACCCAGTACTTC. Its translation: CASGERGETQYF. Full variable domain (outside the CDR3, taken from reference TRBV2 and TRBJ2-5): EPEVTQTPSHQVTQMGQEVILRCVPISNHLYFYWYRQILGQKVEFLVSFYNNEISEKSEIFDDQFSVERPDGSNFTLKIRSTKLEDSAMYFCASGERGETQYFGPGTRLLVL.

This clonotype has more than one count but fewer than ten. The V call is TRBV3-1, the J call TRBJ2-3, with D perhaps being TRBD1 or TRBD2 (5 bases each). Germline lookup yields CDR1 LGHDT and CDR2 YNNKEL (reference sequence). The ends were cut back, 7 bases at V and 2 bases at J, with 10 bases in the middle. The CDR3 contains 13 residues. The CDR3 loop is CASTVGTTDTQYF. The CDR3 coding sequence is TGTGCCAGCACGGTAGGGACCACAGATACGCAGTATTTT.

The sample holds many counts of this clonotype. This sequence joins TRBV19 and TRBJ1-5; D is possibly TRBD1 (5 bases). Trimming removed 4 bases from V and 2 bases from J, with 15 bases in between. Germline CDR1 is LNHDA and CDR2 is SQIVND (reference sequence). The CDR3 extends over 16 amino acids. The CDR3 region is CASSTPEAGRNQPQHF. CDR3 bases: TGTGCCAGTAGTACGCCTGAGGCAGGGCGCAATCAGCCCCAGCATTTT.

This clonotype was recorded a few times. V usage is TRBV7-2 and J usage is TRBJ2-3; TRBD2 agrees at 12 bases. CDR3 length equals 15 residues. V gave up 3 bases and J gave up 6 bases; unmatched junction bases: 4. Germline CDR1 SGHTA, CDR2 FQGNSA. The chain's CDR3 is CASSLTSGGFDTQYF. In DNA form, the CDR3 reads TGTGCCAGCAGCTTGACTAGCGGGGGTTTTGATACGCAGTATTTT.

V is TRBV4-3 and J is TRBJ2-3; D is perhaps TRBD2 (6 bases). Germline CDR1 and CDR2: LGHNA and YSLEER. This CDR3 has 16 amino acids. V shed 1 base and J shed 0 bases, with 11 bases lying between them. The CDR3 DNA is TGCGCCAGCAGCCAAGGACGGGAGAGGAGCACAGATACGCAGTATTTT. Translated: CASSQGRERSTDTQYF.

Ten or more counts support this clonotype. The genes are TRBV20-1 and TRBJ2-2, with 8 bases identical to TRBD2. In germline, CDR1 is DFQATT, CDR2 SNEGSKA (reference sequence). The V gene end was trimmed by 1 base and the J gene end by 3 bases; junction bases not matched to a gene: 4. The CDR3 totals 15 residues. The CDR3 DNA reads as TGCAGTGCTAGAGCCCCCGGGGGGGACACCGGGGAGCTGTTTTTT. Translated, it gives CSARAPGGDTGELFF.

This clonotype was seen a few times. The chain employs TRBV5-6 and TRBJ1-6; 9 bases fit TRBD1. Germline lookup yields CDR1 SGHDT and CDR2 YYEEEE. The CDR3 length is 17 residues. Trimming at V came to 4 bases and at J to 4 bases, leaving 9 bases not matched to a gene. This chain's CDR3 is CASSVTGQGSYNSPLHF. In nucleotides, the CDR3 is TGTGCCAGCAGCGTGACCGGACAGGGGTCTTATAATTCACCCCTCCACTTT.

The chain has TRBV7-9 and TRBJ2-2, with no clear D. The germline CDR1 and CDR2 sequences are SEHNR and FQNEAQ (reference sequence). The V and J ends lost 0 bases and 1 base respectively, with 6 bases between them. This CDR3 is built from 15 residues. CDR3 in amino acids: CASSLARRNTGELFF. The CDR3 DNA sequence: TGTGCCAGCAGCTTAGCGAGGCGGAACACCGGGGAGCTGTTTTTT.

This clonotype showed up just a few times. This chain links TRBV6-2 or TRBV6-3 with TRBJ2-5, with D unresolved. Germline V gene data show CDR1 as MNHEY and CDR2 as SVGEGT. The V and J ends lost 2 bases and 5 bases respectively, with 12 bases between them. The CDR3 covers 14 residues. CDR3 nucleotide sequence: TGTGCCAGCAGTTACATCAGCTTTCAGGAGACCCAGTACTTC. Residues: CASSYISFQETQYF.

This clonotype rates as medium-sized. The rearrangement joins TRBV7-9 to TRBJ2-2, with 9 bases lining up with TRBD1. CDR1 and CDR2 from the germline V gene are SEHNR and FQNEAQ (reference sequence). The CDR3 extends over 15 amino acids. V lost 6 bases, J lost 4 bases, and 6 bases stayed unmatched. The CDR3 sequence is CASRTGGFGTGELFF. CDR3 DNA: TGTGCCAGCAGAACAGGGGGCTTTGGCACCGGGGAGCTGTTTTTT.

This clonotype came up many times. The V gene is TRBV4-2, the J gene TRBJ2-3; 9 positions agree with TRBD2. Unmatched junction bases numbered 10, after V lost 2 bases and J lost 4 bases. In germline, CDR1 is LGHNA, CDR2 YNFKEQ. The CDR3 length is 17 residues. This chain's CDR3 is CASSQTSGGFGADTQYF. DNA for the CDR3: TGTGCCAGCAGCCAAACCAGCGGGGGGTTCGGGGCAGATACGCAGTATTTT.